A selection of T cell receptor beta chains follows, all from one sample in a study of shared clonotypes between healthy human individuals. Repertoires were generated with immunoSEQ multiplex PCR, while TCRdb's copy carries only in-frame clones and drops some. The sample carries about 2 million clones, roughly 95% recorded once. Source material: naive CD8+ T cells sorted from blood. The receptors were gathered from a man younger than 30 in good health. CDR3s include the opening cysteine and the closing phenylalanine or tryptophan. The D gene is left open where the match is weak. Size is omitted from some rows. Given values are once, few, many or a class for expanded clones.

DNA: TGTGCCAGCAGTTTATCTTCAGGGGCAGTATGGGAGCAGTACTTC
CDR3: CASSLSSGAVWEQYF
J: TRBJ2-7
V: TRBV27
D: -
size: -

DNA: TGTGCCAGCATTGCGACTAGCGGGTATCAAGAGACCCAGTACTTC
CDR3: CASIATSGYQETQYF
J: TRBJ2-5
V: TRBV2
D: TRBD2
size: -

DNA: TGTGCCAGCAGTCCCTTGTCCGGGGGGCTTAACAATGAGCAGTTCTTC
CDR3: CASSPLSGGLNNEQFF
J: TRBJ2-1
V: TRBV27
D: -
size: -

DNA: TGCGCCAGCAGAGGGGCAGAAGCAGGCGAGCAGTACTTC
CDR3: CASRGAEAGEQYF
J: TRBJ2-7
V: TRBV10-2
D: -
size: -

DNA: TGCGCCAGCAGCCAAGATGTTGGGGGGTTCTACGAGCAGTACTTC
CDR3: CASSQDVGGFYEQYF
J: TRBJ2-7
V: TRBV4-1
D: -
size: -

DNA: TGTGCCAGCAGCCCAGGGGGGACCTCTACCATTCGAGAGACCCAGTACTTC
CDR3: CASSPGGTSTIRETQYF
J: TRBJ2-5
V: TRBV13
D: -
size: -

DNA: TGCGCCAGCAGCCAAGATTCAACAGGGTTCTCCTACGAGCAGTACTTC
CDR3: CASSQDSTGFSYEQYF
J: TRBJ2-7
V: TRBV4-1
D: -
size: -

DNA: TGTGCCAGCAGCCCTATTGACAGGGGGGTGTTTAATGAGCAGTTCTTC
CDR3: CASSPIDRGVFNEQFF
J: TRBJ2-1
V: TRBV5-4
D: TRBD1
size: -

DNA: TGTGCCAGCAGCGCATGGACAGGGGGCCGGGAGACCCAGTACTTC
CDR3: CASSAWTGGRETQYF
J: TRBJ2-5
V: TRBV7-9
D: TRBD1
size: -

DNA: TGTGCCAGCAGTTTGTCCGGGACACTAAATCAGCCCCAGCATTTT
CDR3: CASSLSGTLNQPQHF
J: TRBJ1-5
V: TRBV27
D: -
size: -

DNA: TGTGCCAGCAGCCCGCGGACAGGGGAATGGTTCTTC
CDR3: CASSPRTGEWFF
J: TRBJ2-1
V: TRBV11-2
D: TRBD1
size: -

DNA: TGTGCCAGCAGCCAAGATACCGGGACTAGCGGTTACAATGAGCAGTTCTTC
CDR3: CASSQDTGTSGYNEQFF
J: TRBJ2-1
V: TRBV4-2
D: TRBD2
size: -

DNA: TGTGCCAGCAGCTTAAGGGACACGAACACCGGGGAGCTGTTTTTT
CDR3: CASSLRDTNTGELFF
J: TRBJ2-2
V: TRBV7-9
D: -
size: -

DNA: TGTGCCAGCAGCCTGGGACAGATGAACAATGAGCAGTTCTTC
CDR3: CASSLGQMNNEQFF
J: TRBJ2-1
V: TRBV7-3
D: TRBD1
size: once

DNA: TGTGCCAGCAGCCAAGGGACCCATAGCTCCTACGAGCAGTACTTC
CDR3: CASSQGTHSSYEQYF
J: TRBJ2-7
V: TRBV14
D: -
size: -

DNA: TGTGCCAGCAGGGCAGGGGGCACAGATACGCAGTATTTT
CDR3: CASRAGGTDTQYF
J: TRBJ2-3
V: TRBV27
D: -
size: -

DNA: TGTGCCAGTAGTGCTTCGATAAGCTACGAGCAGTACTTC
CDR3: CASSASISYEQYF
J: TRBJ2-7
V: TRBV19
D: -
size: -

DNA: TGTGCCAGTGGTTCGCGACACTTCCTAAGCTCCTACAATGAGCAGTTCTTC
CDR3: CASGSRHFLSSYNEQFF
J: TRBJ2-1
V: TRBV27
D: -
size: -

DNA: TGTGCCAGTAAGGGACAGGTTTCTCAGCCCCAGCATTTT
CDR3: CASKGQVSQPQHF
J: TRBJ1-5
V: TRBV19
D: TRBD1
size: -

DNA: TGCGCCAGCAGCCATAGTGAGTTGAACACTGAAGCTTTCTTT
CDR3: CASSHSELNTEAFF
J: TRBJ1-1
V: TRBV4-1
D: -
size: -

DNA: TGTGCCAGCAGTTTCCCACACGCAAATGAGCAGTTCTTC
CDR3: CASSFPHANEQFF
J: TRBJ2-1
V: TRBV27
D: -
size: -

DNA: TGCGCCAGCAGCCCCAGCTTTAGCGAAGGGGACACCGGGGAGCTGTTTTTT
CDR3: CASSPSFSEGDTGELFF
J: TRBJ2-2
V: TRBV4-3
D: -
size: -

DNA: TGTGCCAGCAGCCCCCCGGGTTCCTACGAGCAGTACTTC
CDR3: CASSPPGSYEQYF
J: TRBJ2-7
V: TRBV7-9
D: -
size: once

DNA: TGTGCCAGCAGTCACACAGGGTTGGGAACTGAAGCTTTCTTT
CDR3: CASSHTGLGTEAFF
J: TRBJ1-1
V: TRBV6-5
D: -
size: -

DNA: TGTGCCAGCAGTTCCGGGACAGGGTTGTCAGCAGATACGCAGTATTTT
CDR3: CASSSGTGLSADTQYF
J: TRBJ2-3
V: TRBV2
D: TRBD1
size: once

DNA: TGTGCCAGCAGTGAAGTACCAGGGCCCTACAATGAGCAGTTCTTC
CDR3: CASSEVPGPYNEQFF
J: TRBJ2-1
V: TRBV2
D: -
size: -

DNA: TGCAGCGTTGAGGGTGCAGGGCGGCAGTACTTC
CDR3: CSVEGAGRQYF
J: TRBJ2-7
V: TRBV29-1
D: -
size: -

DNA: TGCGCCAGCAGCCAAGATTCGGGAGAGAGTGGGGGCGGCGAGCAGTTCTTC
CDR3: CASSQDSGESGGGEQFF
J: TRBJ2-1
V: TRBV4-1
D: -
size: -

DNA: TGTGCCAGCAGCCAAGATAGAGGGGTGAGAGAGACCCAGTACTTC
CDR3: CASSQDRGVRETQYF
J: TRBJ2-5
V: TRBV14
D: -
size: -

DNA: TGCGCCAGCAGCCACCCCAGTGAAGGGGCAGGCGTGATGAACACTGAAGCTTTCTTT
CDR3: CASSHPSEGAGVMNTEAFF
J: TRBJ1-1
V: TRBV4-1
D: -
size: -

DNA: TGTGCCAGCAATCAAGGGGCTGGAACTGAAGCTTTCTTT
CDR3: CASNQGAGTEAFF
J: TRBJ1-1
V: TRBV27
D: -
size: -

DNA: TGTGCCAGCAGTTTATCACAGGGGCCCTACGAGCAGTACTTC
CDR3: CASSLSQGPYEQYF
J: TRBJ2-7
V: TRBV27
D: TRBD1
size: -

DNA: TGTGCCTGCGAGGTAGGGGGGGTTAACCCCAATGAGCAGTTCTTC
CDR3: CACEVGGVNPNEQFF
J: TRBJ2-1
V: TRBV5-6
D: -
size: -

DNA: TGCGCCAGCAGCCAAGGAATTGGAGCGGAGATCCAAGAGACCCAGTACTTC
CDR3: CASSQGIGAEIQETQYF
J: TRBJ2-5
V: TRBV4-3
D: -
size: once

DNA: TGTGCCAGCAGCTTGGGTCAGGGGGCCACTGAAGCTTTCTTT
CDR3: CASSLGQGATEAFF
J: TRBJ1-1
V: TRBV5-4
D: TRBD1
size: -

DNA: TGTGCCAGCAGTGAAGGGACAGATTTCTCCTACGAGCAGTACTTC
CDR3: CASSEGTDFSYEQYF
J: TRBJ2-7
V: TRBV2
D: -
size: -

DNA: TGTGCCAGCAGCACTTGGACAGACCAAGAGACCCAGTACTTC
CDR3: CASSTWTDQETQYF
J: TRBJ2-5
V: TRBV14
D: -
size: -

DNA: TGTGCCAGCAGTCTACAGGGTAGGGGGGAGCTGTTTTTT
CDR3: CASSLQGRGELFF
J: TRBJ2-2
V: TRBV28
D: -
size: -

DNA: TGTGCCAGTAACCGGGACTCGGTCACCTACGAGCAGTACTTC
CDR3: CASNRDSVTYEQYF
J: TRBJ2-7
V: TRBV2
D: -
size: -

DNA: TGTGCCAGCAATTTTGACAACTCTCTCGAGCAGTACTTC
CDR3: CASNFDNSLEQYF
J: TRBJ2-7
V: TRBV5-5
D: -
size: -

DNA: TGTGCCAGCAGCCCCACCCTTGGGGGGGAGGCCCCCCAAGAGACCCAGTACTTC
CDR3: CASSPTLGGEAPQETQYF
J: TRBJ2-5
V: TRBV13
D: TRBD2
size: -

DNA: TGTGCCACCGAATCCCGGGACCCCACAGATACGCAGTATTTT
CDR3: CATESRDPTDTQYF
J: TRBJ2-3
V: TRBV2
D: -
size: -

DNA: TGTGCCAGCAGTTACTATACAGAATTAAGCTCCTACGAGCAGTACTTC
CDR3: CASSYYTELSSYEQYF
J: TRBJ2-7
V: TRBV6-6
D: -
size: once

DNA: TGCGCCAGCAGCCAAGATAACAGGGGTGGTGGCTACACCTTC
CDR3: CASSQDNRGGGYTF
J: TRBJ1-2
V: TRBV4-1
D: TRBD1
size: -

DNA: TGTGCCAGTAGTGACCCCCCGGGACAGGGGCTCGAGCAGTACTTC
CDR3: CASSDPPGQGLEQYF
J: TRBJ2-7
V: TRBV19
D: TRBD1
size: -

DNA: TGTGCCAGCACCGAAGTGGCGGAGGGCCCATTCAAGGAGCAGTTCTTC
CDR3: CASTEVAEGPFKEQFF
J: TRBJ2-1
V: TRBV2
D: -
size: -

DNA: TGTGCCAGCAGCTCCACAGTGTATAGCAATCAGCCCCAGCATTTT
CDR3: CASSSTVYSNQPQHF
J: TRBJ1-5
V: TRBV5-6
D: -
size: -

DNA: TGTGCCAGCAGTTACTCGACTAGCGGGGGCTACAATGAGCAGTTCTTC
CDR3: CASSYSTSGGYNEQFF
J: TRBJ2-1
V: TRBV6-5
D: TRBD2
size: -

DNA: TGCAGTGCTAGAGATAAAACTGAGCAGTTCTTC
CDR3: CSARDKTEQFF
J: TRBJ2-1
V: TRBV20-1
D: -
size: -

DNA: TGCGCCAGCAGCCTGGACAGGGGGAACTCACCCCTCCACTTT
CDR3: CASSLDRGNSPLHF
J: TRBJ1-6
V: TRBV5-1
D: TRBD1
size: few

DNA: TGTGCCAGCAGCCTCTCGCCCTACAATGAGCAGTTCTTC
CDR3: CASSLSPYNEQFF
J: TRBJ2-1
V: TRBV27
D: -
size: -

DNA: TGTGCCAGCAGCTATGACCGCGGGACAGGGTTATACGAGCAGTACTTC
CDR3: CASSYDRGTGLYEQYF
J: TRBJ2-7
V: TRBV11-2
D: TRBD1
size: -

DNA: TGTGCCAGCAGTCCGCTAGCGGGGGGTGTCTATGAGCAGTTCTTC
CDR3: CASSPLAGGVYEQFF
J: TRBJ2-1
V: TRBV27
D: TRBD2
size: -

DNA: TGTGCCAGCAGCTCCTGGCAAGATACGCAGTATTTT
CDR3: CASSSWQDTQYF
J: TRBJ2-3
V: TRBV5-6
D: -
size: -

DNA: TGTGCCAGCAGCTTACTAGCGGGATACGAGCAGTACTTC
CDR3: CASSLLAGYEQYF
J: TRBJ2-7
V: TRBV5-6
D: TRBD2
size: -

DNA: TGTGCCAGCCGGCTCCGAGGCGGGGACTATGGCTACACCTTC
CDR3: CASRLRGGDYGYTF
J: TRBJ1-2
V: TRBV5-6
D: -
size: -

DNA: TGTGCCAGCAGCGTAGATGGGTCTAGCGGATACCAAGAGACCCAGTACTTC
CDR3: CASSVDGSSGYQETQYF
J: TRBJ2-5
V: TRBV9
D: TRBD2
size: -

DNA: TGTGCCAGCAGTGATAGGCTAGCGGCCTACAATGAGCAGTTCTTC
CDR3: CASSDRLAAYNEQFF
J: TRBJ2-1
V: TRBV6-1
D: TRBD2
size: -

DNA: TGCAGCGTTCATAATCCGGGACTAGCGGGGACCTGGGGTGAGCAGTTCTTC
CDR3: CSVHNPGLAGTWGEQFF
J: TRBJ2-1
V: TRBV29-1
D: TRBD2
size: once

DNA: TGTGCCAGCAGTGAACCTTCCCAGGGAAGAGCTTTCTTT
CDR3: CASSEPSQGRAFF
J: TRBJ1-1
V: TRBV6-1
D: -
size: -